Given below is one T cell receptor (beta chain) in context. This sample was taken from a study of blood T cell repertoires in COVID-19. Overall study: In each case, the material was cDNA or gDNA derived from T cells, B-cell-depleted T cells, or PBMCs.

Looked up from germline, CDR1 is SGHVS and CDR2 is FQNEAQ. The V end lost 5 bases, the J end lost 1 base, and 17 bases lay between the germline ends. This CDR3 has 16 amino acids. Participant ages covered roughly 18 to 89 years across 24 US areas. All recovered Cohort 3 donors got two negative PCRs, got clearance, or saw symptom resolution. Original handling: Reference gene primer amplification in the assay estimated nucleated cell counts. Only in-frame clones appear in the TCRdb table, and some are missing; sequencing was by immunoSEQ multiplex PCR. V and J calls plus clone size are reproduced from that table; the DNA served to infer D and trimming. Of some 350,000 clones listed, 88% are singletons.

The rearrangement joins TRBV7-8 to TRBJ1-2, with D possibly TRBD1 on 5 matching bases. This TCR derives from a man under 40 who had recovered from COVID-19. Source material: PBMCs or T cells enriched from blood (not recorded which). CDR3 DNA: TGTGCCAGCAGCCCGGTGGGCGGGGGGATTAACTATGGCTACACCTTC. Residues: CASSPVGGGINYGYTF.